The present TCR beta chain was sequenced within a study of control samples from healthy donors and cancer patients. Assay: immunoSEQ multiplex PCR; the TCRdb copy retains only in-frame clones and omits some. The table includes some 140,000 clones, roughly 92% detected once. Germline CDR1 MDHEN, CDR2 SYDVKM. CDR3 size: 17 residues. The V segment lost 3 bases and the J segment 4 bases; nucleotides outside the gene matches: 12. Source material: blood. The genes are TRBV28 and TRBJ1-3, with TRBD1 matching over 7 bases. The receptor's source is a young man in good health. The CDR3 protein is CASSLGSDRLLGNTIYF. CDR3 DNA sequence: TGTGCCAGCAGTTTGGGATCGGACAGGCTTCTGGGAAACACCATATATTTT.